The entry below gives a single T cell receptor beta chain sequence along with its context. Its binding antigen is unknown. No clone much larger than this one lies a single base away; base qualities are absent. Measured from the cysteine to the phenylalanine, the CDR3 is 17 residues long. Of all the DNA, just the CDR3 is kept, 51 bases in frame from base 1. Unmatched junction bases come to 18, with V trimmed by 6 bases and J by 10 bases. Based on the germline V gene, the CDR1 and CDR2 sequences are KGHSH and LQKENI. The entry originates in a study of CD8+ T cells in alopecia areata listed by TCRdb under 2018. As for the study more broadly: Treated patients were enrolled in an open-label pilot trial of oral tofacitinib, 5 to 10 mg twice daily, for moderate-to-severe alopecia areata. Tofacitinib was given for 6 to 18 months, followed by 6 months of follow-up off drug to assess delayed response and recurrence. High-throughput TCRbeta sequencing was used to examine T cell clonal expansion in alopecia areata in both the C3H/HeJ mouse model and human patients. Scalp tissue and sorted CD4+ and CD8+ peripheral blood T cells from patchy and totalis/universalis alopecia areata patients and from healthy controls were covered by human TCRbeta sequencing. Biopsies were taken from tofacitinib-treated patients at baseline and at 4 and 24 weeks of treatment, and a later scalp biopsy was taken in several of the tofacitinib-treated patients. Scalp clonality was compared across normal scalp (n=4), patchy alopecia areata scalp (n=8), and alopecia totalis/universalis scalp (n=8). RNA was extracted with the PAXgene miRNA kit for fixed scalp, the miRNeasy kit for PBMCs, and the RNeasy kit for mouse skin. TCRbeta CDR3 regions were amplified by immunoSEQ multiplex PCR using 35 Vbeta forward and 13 Jbeta reverse primers.

Broader findings and caveats from the paper: Unlike mouse skin, which is dominated by gammadelta T cells, normal human skin has resident alphabeta T cells that are also sequenced, and this complicates analysis of the scalp TCR repertoire. Compared with normal scalp, lesional scalp, particularly in alopecia totalis/universalis, had higher clonality and more expanded CD8+ clones, which suggests antigenic drive. Shared TCR sequences between patients were less evident than in mice, which may be partly attributable to HLA diversity in the patient population.

The library was obtained by the immunoSEQ multiplex PCR assay. RNA was extracted from all samples and reverse transcribed into cDNA as template for TCR sequencing. SuperScript III was used to make first-strand cDNA, primed with a 2:1 mix of oligo-dT and random hexamers. A synthetic immune receptor repertoire was used to gauge amplification bias, and whatever bias remained was removed computationally. In the source study's methods: Raw reads were preprocessed to remove errors, and CDR3 was defined by IMGT conventions from the conserved cysteine to phenylalanine. To get clonality, Shannon entropy was normalized by log2 of the number of productive unique TCRs and the result was subtracted from 1. Whether each scalp clone was CD4 or CD8 was inferred by checking scalp TCRbeta sequences against the CD4 and CD8 repertoires from sorted blood. As stored in TCRdb, this immuneACCESS dataset retains in-frame rearrangements with V and J assigned. A fraction of the clones does not appear; measured against another copy, unresolved V genes explain less than half of the discrepancy, and the remainder lacks a known reason. The V and J calls and the clone size are those of that table, but D and trimming were determined from the DNA. Here the sample has 200,000 to 250,000 clones; 50% to 65% occur a single time. In total, the top ten clones hold more than 0.4% of the sample.

What the time point label conveys for this sample: baseline before oral tofacitinib. Peripheral blood and lesional scalp punch biopsies were obtained from patients with alopecia areata. PBMCs were isolated by density centrifugation and stained for CD3, CD4 and CD8, and CD4+ and CD8+ T cells were sorted on a FACSAria. The sequences come from CD4+ T cells sorted from blood, collected at week 0. The source of this sequence is a human donor with alopecia areata. The sequence links TRBV18 to TRBJ2-1, with 10 middle bases fitting TRBD1. The CDR3 protein is CASSRPGTGAPSAEQFF. The nucleotide sequence reads as follows: TGTGCCAGCTCCCGTCCCGGGACAGGGGCGCCCTCCGCCGAGCAGTTCTTC.